This is a list of T cell receptor beta chains from one sample in a study of CXCR3-negative and CXCR3-positive naive CD8 T cells. TCRdb reprocessed the 5' RACE reads; each CDR3 protein has one entry and no DNA is given. The sample data list about 84,000 distinct CDR3 sequences. Specimen: naive CXCR3+ CD8+ T cells from blood. The receptor source for this set is a human donor in good health. Some clones in this sample may be carry-over from other donors' samples. Each CDR3 is given with its conserved first and last residue.

>TRBJ2-5|TRBV5-1
CASSLAQIQETQYF
>TRBJ2-1|TRBV7-9
CASSLEQGPLYNEQFF
>TRBJ2-1|TRBV28
CASTLAGVDNEQFF
>TRBJ2-7|TRBV4-1
CASSQKWGSSYEKYF
>TRBJ2-3|TRBV27
CASTVVAGATDTQYF
>TRBJ2-1|TRBV7-7
CASSPTDREGFRNEQFF
>TRBJ1-1|TRBV27
CASSFIPPGNTEAFF
>TRBJ1-1|TRBV14
CASSRGVNTEAFF
>TRBJ2-1|TRBV20-1
CSARALAGSFSEQFF
>TRBJ2-1|TRBV9
CASSVDSPTYNEQFF
>TRBJ2-5|TRBV7-6
CASRPSGYQETQYF
>TRBJ1-2|TRBV29-1
CSVAAGTGYTF
>TRBJ2-7|TRBV7-8
CASKPSGLSYEQYF
>TRBJ2-1|TRBV18
CASSPLIRDRAAEQFF
>TRBJ2-1|TRBV3-1
CASSQDRGRNEQFF
>TRBJ1-1|TRBV13
CASSLAANTEAFF
>TRBJ2-2|TRBV29-1
CSVAPGTTTGELFF
>TRBJ2-7|TRBV6-5
CASSPGGLYEQYF
>TRBJ2-3|TRBV7-3
CASSTHNTDTQYF
>TRBJ2-2|TRBV6-2/TRBV6-3
CASSYSTTTIPDTGELFF
>TRBJ2-3|TRBV4-3
CASSQDRTTDTQYF
>TRBJ1-5|TRBV25-1
CASSESQSNQPQHF
>TRBJ1-4|TRBV13
CASSVTGDEKLFF
>TRBJ1-2|TRBV27
CASSLSMGGGYGYTF
>TRBJ2-7|TRBV3-1
CASSPGTGAYEQYF
>TRBJ2-7|TRBV4-1
CASSHTGTSSYEQYF
>TRBJ2-1|TRBV12-3/TRBV12-4
CASTPGQDYNEQFF
>TRBJ1-6|TRBV3-1
CASSQVLEVINSPLHF
>TRBJ2-7|TRBV6-2/TRBV6-3
CASSYQDRASVSSGGLYEQYF
>TRBJ1-5|TRBV28
CASSLDQPQHF
>TRBJ1-2|TRBV29-1
CSVGDYRGPGGYTF
>TRBJ2-5|TRBV7-9
CASTQRTSQETQYF